This entry lists 24 T cell receptor beta chains sequenced from one sample in a study of T cell responses to AZD1222 COVID-19 vaccine. Repertoires were generated with immunoSEQ multiplex PCR, while TCRdb's copy carries only in-frame clones and drops some. The profile covers about 120,000 clones, with roughly 92% appearing a single time and 1.7% taken by the ten largest. Sequencing was performed on peripheral blood, taken on day 0 of AZD1222 vaccination. Every receptor here comes from an adult in good health.

The CDR3 loop reads CASSDGGGQETQYF. The DNA for the CDR3 is TGTGCCAGCAGTGATGGGGGGGGGCAAGAGACCCAGTACTTC. This chain connects TRBV6-1 to TRBJ2-5; 7 bases agree with TRBD2. Germline CDR1 is MNHNS and CDR2 is SASEGT. CDR3 length equals 14 residues. V trimming: 3 bases; J trimming: 2 bases; junction bases outside the gene matches: 3.

This clone was detected only once. The rearrangement joins TRBV2 to TRBJ1-5; D uncertain. Germline V gene sequence: CDR1 SNHLY, CDR2 FYNNEI. CDR3 size: 14 residues. Trimming removed 3 bases from V and 4 bases from J, with 10 bases in between. CDR3 amino acids: CASSESGRNQPQHF. The CDR3 DNA sequence: TGTGCCAGCAGTGAGTCGGGGAGGAATCAGCCCCAGCATTTT. The full variable domain, in which reference TRBV2 and TRBJ1-5 provide the parts outside the CDR3, is EPEVTQTPSHQVTQMGQEVILRCVPISNHLYFYWYRQILGQKVEFLVSFYNNEISEKSEIFDDQFSVERPDGSNFTLKIRSTKLEDSAMYFCASSESGRNQPQHFGDGTRLSIL.

V gene TRBV2 combines with J gene TRBJ1-3, with D unresolved. The CDR3 length is 15 residues. V was clipped by 0 bases and J by 0 bases, with 6 bases between them. CDR1 is SNHLY, CDR2 FYNNEI, per germline. DNA of the CDR3: TGTGCCAGCAGTGAAGCAGGAAGCTCTGGAAACACCATATATTTT. Its translation is CASSEAGSSGNTIYF.

This rearrangement joins TRBV14 to TRBJ2-5; D uncertain. This CDR3 contains 11 residues. Between the trimmed V and J ends, which lost 5 bases and 1 base, there was a span of 2 bases. The V gene's germline CDR1 is SGHDN and CDR2 FVKESK. Here the CDR3 reads CASSVQETQYF. Here the CDR3 DNA reads TGTGCCAGCAGCGTCCAAGAGACCCAGTACTTC.

This clone was observed a single time. J is TRBJ1-3 and V is TRBV18; possible D gene TRBD1, 6 bases. V lost 3 bases, J lost 0 bases, and 9 bases lay in between. The CDR3 loop spans 15 amino acids. Germline values: CDR1 KGHSH, CDR2 LQKENI. CDR3 bases: TGTGCCAGCTCACCTCAGGGGAGCTCTGGAAACACCATATATTTT. Its translation: CASSPQGSSGNTIYF.

In this sample, this clone turned up once. V is TRBV18 and J is TRBJ1-1; D is undetermined. The germline V gene encodes CDR1 KGHSH and CDR2 LQKENI. V was clipped by 2 bases and J by 5 bases, with 15 bases between them. The CDR3 is 15 residues long. CDR3: CASSPRTDGWTEAFF. The CDR3 DNA follows: TGTGCCAGCTCACCAAGGACGGATGGCTGGACTGAAGCTTTCTTT.

The chain uses TRBV5-4 and TRBJ2-2; 8 bases match TRBD2. The CDR3 has 13 residues. Germline loops: CDR1 SGHNT, CDR2 YYREEE (reference sequence). Trimming removed 9 bases from V and 2 bases from J; junction bases left unmatched: 3. The chain's CDR3 is CAIGGVNTGELFF. In DNA, the CDR3 is TGTGCCATCGGGGGGGTAAACACCGGGGAGCTGTTTTTT.

This sequence joins TRBV2 and TRBJ2-6; TRBD2 might be the D (6 bases). V lost 7 bases and J lost 6, with 13 bases in between. This CDR3 spans 14 amino acids. Germline CDR1 reads SNHLY; CDR2 reads FYNNEI. The CDR3 spells CASNRGSEANVLTF. In DNA form, the CDR3 reads TGTGCCAGCAACCGGGGGAGCGAGGCCAACGTCCTGACTTTC.

The V gene is TRBV6-1, the J gene TRBJ2-1, with 14 bases that match TRBD2. V lost 4 bases to trimming and J lost 6 bases; unmatched junction nucleotides: 5. The CDR3 has 16 residues. CDR1 and CDR2 from the germline V gene are MNHNS and SASEGT. This CDR3 reads CASSARLAGGVNEQFF. CDR3 bases: TGTGCCAGCAGTGCCCGACTAGCGGGGGGGGTCAATGAGCAGTTCTTC.

This sequence joins TRBV30 and TRBJ1-1; 10 bases are shared with TRBD1. Losses at the gene ends were 5 bases for V and 4 bases for J; bases not matched to a gene: 4. The germline V gene has CDR1 GTSNPN and CDR2 SVGIG (reference sequence). This CDR3 spans 13 amino acids. The CDR3 bases are TGTGCCTGGTCCCGGACAGGGGGCACTGAAGCTTTCTTT. Its protein product is CAWSRTGGTEAFF.

This chain connects TRBV18 to TRBJ2-5, with D possibly called TRBD1 or TRBD2 (5 bases each). V dropped 6 bases and J dropped 7 bases, with 21 bases sitting between them. The CDR3 runs to 15 residues. CDR1 is KGHSH, CDR2 LQKENI, per germline. The CDR3 spells CASSAGADTFGTQYF. The CDR3 bases are TGTGCCAGCTCCGCCGGGGCAGATACCTTCGGGACCCAGTACTTC.

The chain recombines TRBV7-9 with TRBJ1-4; tentative D call: TRBD1 (6 bases). Trimming took 4 bases from V and 8 from J, leaving 14 bases between them. The CDR3 has 14 residues. Germline V lookup: CDR1 SEHNR, CDR2 FQNEAQ (reference sequence). CDR3 sequence: CASSSQGPGEKLFF. The CDR3 DNA reads TGTGCCAGCAGCTCACAGGGCCCGGGGGAAAAACTGTTTTTT.

DNA of the CDR3: TGTGCCAGTAGTCTATCCCCTACCAGGGAATGGTATGGCTACACCTTC. Its protein is CASSLSPTREWYGYTF. The rearrangement uses TRBV19 and TRBJ1-2; D is possibly TRBD1 (5 bases). Per the germline V gene, CDR1 is LNHDA and CDR2 is SQIVND (reference sequence). V lost 5 bases and J lost 5, with 21 bases in between. This CDR3 region has 16 residues.

This clone has just one count. The J gene is TRBJ1-2, the V gene TRBV12-5; weak D call: TRBD1 (5 bases). V dropped 3 bases and J dropped 7 bases, with 9 bases sitting between them. Germline V gene data show CDR1 as LGHNT and CDR2 as FRNRAP. This CDR3 has 12 residues. DNA for the CDR3: TGTGCTAGTGGTTTCCAGGGTAGTGGCTACACCTTC. Its translation: CASGFQGSGYTF.

This clone was recorded once. The chain recombines TRBV25-1 with TRBJ1-1, with 10 bases matching TRBD1. Losses at the gene ends were 2 bases for V and 0 bases for J; bases not matched to a gene: 0. CDR1 MGHDK and CDR2 SYGVNS come from the germline V gene. The CDR3 extends over 15 amino acids. This chain's CDR3 is CASSEGTGVNTEAFF. The CDR3 region has the DNA TGTGCCAGCAGTGAAGGGACAGGGGTGAACACTGAAGCTTTCTTT.

The V and J genes are TRBV19 and TRBJ2-2; possibly TRBD1 for D (6 bases). The germline CDR1 and CDR2 sequences are LNHDA and SQIVND (reference sequence). V lost 8 bases and J 2 bases, leaving 9 bases between the germline ends. The CDR3 covers 13 residues. CDR3 nucleotide sequence: TGTGCCAGTCGGACAGTAAACACCGGGGAGCTGTTTTTT. Amino acid sequence: CASRTVNTGELFF.

This chain joins TRBV9 and TRBJ1-3; no firm D call. Trimming removed 4 bases at V and 9 bases at J, with 14 bases between. This CDR3 has 13 residues. Germline V lookup: CDR1 SGDLS, CDR2 YYNGEE. This chain's CDR3 is CASSSSGQSTIYF. In nucleotides, the CDR3 is TGTGCCAGCAGCTCCTCCGGCCAAAGCACCATATATTTT.

The chain recombines TRBV9 with TRBJ1-4; 8 bases agree with TRBD1. Germline trimming cut 3 bases from V and 10 bases from J; bases unmatched to any gene: 8. Germline V gives CDR1 SGDLS, CDR2 YYNGEE. This CDR3 has 14 residues. The DNA of the CDR3 is TGTGCCAGCAGCGCACATGGACAGGGTGGAAAACTGTTTTTT. It yields the protein CASSAHGQGGKLFF.

The chain uses TRBV7-2 and TRBJ1-3, with TRBD1 matching 8 bases. The length of the CDR3 is 13 residues. Germline V lookup: CDR1 SGHTA, CDR2 FQGNSA. V lost 7 bases and J lost 8; bases outside the gene matches: 7. Here the CDR3 DNA reads TGTGCCAGCAATCCTGACAGGGGCGACACCATATATTTT. This translates into CASNPDRGDTIYF.

V and J are TRBV11-3 and TRBJ2-3; 12 nucleotides agree with TRBD2. CDR1 and CDR2 from the germline V gene are SGHNT and YENEEA. This CDR3 has 16 amino acids. V was pared by 1 base and J by 5 bases, with 4 bases of the junction left unmatched. As DNA, the CDR3 is TGTGCCAGCAGCTTAGGACTAGCGGGAGCGAGAGATACGCAGTATTTT. Its translation is CASSLGLAGARDTQYF.

The chain is built from TRBV9 and TRBJ1-2, with D hard to call. CDR1 SGDLS and CDR2 YYNGEE come from the germline V gene. The V and J ends lost 1 base and 5 bases respectively, with 9 bases between them. The CDR3 is made up of 13 amino acids. The chain's CDR3 is CASSVLSSYGYTF. CDR3 DNA: TGTGCCAGCAGCGTACTGAGTTCTTATGGCTACACCTTC.

The V gene is TRBV28, the J gene TRBJ1-2; D uncertain. Trimming left V 5 bases short and J 8 bases short, with 15 bases between. This CDR3 is 13 amino acids long. The germline CDR1 and CDR2 sequences are MDHEN and SYDVKM. The CDR3 DNA sequence: TGTGCCAGCAGTAACCTAAATATCATAGGCTACACCTTC. It encodes CASSNLNIIGYTF.

The chain joins TRBV5-5 to TRBJ1-1, with 11 bases lining up with TRBD1. Losses at the gene ends were 4 bases for V and 4 bases for J; bases not matched to a gene: 3. This CDR3 is built from 14 residues. The germline V gene has CDR1 SGHKS and CDR2 YYEKEE (reference sequence). The CDR3 nucleotides read TGTGCCAGCAGCGGACAGGGGGCAGGCACTGAAGCTTTCTTT. It translates to CASSGQGAGTEAFF.

The V gene is TRBV7-9, the J gene TRBJ2-5; 10 bases are shared with TRBD2. After removal of 1 base from V and 4 bases from J, the junction contained 6 bases not matched to a gene. This CDR3 region has 16 residues. Germline V lookup: CDR1 SEHNR, CDR2 FQNEAQ (reference sequence). The CDR3 loop reads CASSLEGVAGGETQYF. The CDR3 region has the DNA TGTGCCAGCAGCTTAGAGGGGGTAGCGGGAGGAGAGACCCAGTACTTC.